This T cell receptor beta chain came from a study of T-cell memory formation after mild COVID-19. The CDR3 contains 12 residues. V was trimmed by 11 bases and J by 1 base, leaving 9 bases between them. Germline CDR1 is MNHEY and CDR2 is SMNVEV (reference sequence). MiXCR was run by TCRdb on the 5' RACE reads, yielding one entry per CDR3 protein. The sample carries 180,000 or so distinct CDR3 sequences, around 10% recorded once. The sequencing sample was made of PBMCs or a T cell subset sorted from them (not recorded which). This chain links TRBV27 with TRBJ1-5; no reliable D call. This receptor was taken from a man younger than 30 who had mild COVID-19 (a few samples of this study predate the infection). Cell type and time point are not known. This CDR3 reads CAAQRSNQPQHF. The DNA of the CDR3 is TGTGCCGCTCAAAGGAGCAATCAGCCCCAGCATTTT.